This TCR beta chain originates from a study of identical twins. Study-wide results and limits: Compared with unrelated sharing, twin-shared out-of-frame alpha sequences had more low-probability sequences. Out-of-frame beta chain sequences displayed weaker excess sharing between twins. The more abundant beta clonotypes in cord blood had fewer insertions, and memory repertoires did not show this.

This clonotype was observed a single time. Its antigen is unidentified. The authors used template switching to add a universal primer site and gave cDNA unique molecular identifiers. MiXCR, applied by TCRdb to the 5' RACE reads, yields one record per CDR3 protein. The data show 1.5 million to 2 million distinct CDR3 sequences, about 32% seen once. The CDR3 length is 16 residues. V was clipped by 4 bases and J by 3 bases; unmatched bases: 8. Germline CDR1 is SGDLS and CDR2 is YYNGEE. Sample: cord blood. This clonotype originated in a newborn girl in good health. The chain employs TRBV9 and TRBJ2-3; 10 bases are shared with TRBD2. Written as DNA, the CDR3 is TGTGCCAGCAGCTCCAAAGCGGGGGGGGGGACAGATACGCAGTATTTT. It yields the protein CASSSKAGGGTDTQYF.